This T cell receptor (beta chain) was obtained from a study of blood T cell repertoires in COVID-19. Study summary: The study drew acute and convalescent COVID-19 samples from the United States, Italy and Spain.

The CDR3 runs 15 residues. Germline-derived CDR1 and CDR2 are GTSNPN and SVGIG (reference sequence). Trimming took 0 bases from V and 0 from J, leaving 11 bases between them. The data were produced by immunoSEQ multiplex PCR, yet TCRdb's version contains in-frame clones alone and is incomplete. This sample carries some 400,000 clones, approximately 91% of them seen once, and the ten largest clones take around 0.94%. V and J are TRBV30 and TRBJ1-1; D uncertain. This receptor was identified in a woman between 40 and 55 years old who had been exposed to COVID-19. Sequencing was performed on PBMCs or T cells enriched from blood (not recorded which). This CDR3 is CAWSVRGSVNTEAFF. CDR3 in DNA: TGTGCCTGGAGTGTACGTGGCAGTGTGAACACTGAAGCTTTCTTT.